These 27 T cell receptor beta chains came from one sample sequenced in a study of radiotherapy plus CTLA-4 blockade in lung cancer. Measured with immunoSEQ multiplex PCR; TCRdb has only the in-frame clones, and not every one. The sample carries 110,000 or so clones, about four fifths recorded once. The source material was peripheral blood, sampled from a patient treated with radiotherapy plus ipilimumab. These receptors were collected from a human donor with non-small cell lung cancer who had a partial response to radiotherapy plus ipilimumab.

V is TRBV27 and J is TRBJ2-1, with 8 bases identical to TRBD1. Germline values: CDR1 MNHEY, CDR2 SMNVEV (reference sequence). The CDR3 is 18 amino acids. The junction had 15 bases not matched to a gene; V was cut back by 4 bases and J by 4 bases. CDR3 sequence (DNA): TGTGCCAGCAGTTCCGGGGAGTCCACAGGGGGTAGATACAATGAGCAGTTCTTC. The encoded protein is CASSSGESTGGRYNEQFF.

This chain connects TRBV5-4 to TRBJ2-3; D possibly corresponds to TRBD2 (5 bases). The V end was cut by 0 bases, the J end by 5 bases, with 13 bases between. Looked up from germline, CDR1 is SGHNT and CDR2 is YYREEE (reference sequence). The CDR3 runs to 15 residues. Here the CDR3 DNA reads TGTGCCAGCAGCTTGGCTAGCAACAGAATAGATACGCAGTATTTT. This codes for CASSLASNRIDTQYF.

As concerns this clone: The junction differs from germline at one of its ends, possibly a read error. At the DNA level, this CDR3 is encoded by other sequences in the same sample as well. The chain couples TRBV30 to TRBJ2-1; 7 bases align to TRBD2. Per the germline V gene, CDR1 is GTSNPN and CDR2 is SVGIG (reference sequence). The CDR3 has 15 amino acids. As DNA, the CDR3 is TGTGCCTGGAGTGTTCGTCTAGCGGTCTACAATGAACAGTTCTTC. Protein: CAWSVRLAVYNEQFF.

The chain recombines TRBV2 with TRBJ1-1, with D maybe TRBD1 (6 bases). The CDR3 is 17 amino acids. V was clipped by 1 base and J by 5 bases, with 20 bases between them. CDR1 and CDR2 from the germline V gene are SNHLY and FYNNEI. CDR3 DNA sequence: TGTGCCAGCAGTGAAGGGCGAAGCCCGTCAGGGGTTACTGAAGCTTTCTTT. This gives the protein CASSEGRSPSGVTEAFF. The full variable domain, its missing parts supplied by reference TRBV2 and TRBJ1-1, is EPEVTQTPSHQVTQMGQEVILRCVPISNHLYFYWYRQILGQKVEFLVSFYNNEISEKSEIFDDQFSVERPDGSNFTLKIRSTKLEDSAMYFCASSEGRSPSGVTEAFFGQGTRLTVV.

The chain is built from TRBV2 and TRBJ2-7; D is unclear. CDR1 is SNHLY, CDR2 FYNNEI, per germline. The length of the CDR3 is 11 residues. The V end was cut by 6 bases, the J end by 6 bases, with 9 bases between. CDR3 nucleotide sequence: TGTGCCAGCAGCCAGTGGGCCGAGCAGTACTTC. Amino acids: CASSQWAEQYF.

The gene calls are TRBV10-2 and TRBJ1-5, with D possibly TRBD1 on 5 matching bases. The germline gives CDR1 WSHSY, CDR2 SAAADI. This CDR3 is 19 amino acids long. V shed 7 bases and J shed 0 bases, with 25 bases lying between them. For the CDR3, the DNA is TGCGCCAGCAAAGGGGCGGCCGCTGGCGGAACAAATAGCAATCAGCCCCAGCATTTT. Protein sequence: CASKGAAAGGTNSNQPQHF.

The chain is built from TRBV6-1 and TRBJ2-2; 9 bases are shared with TRBD1. The CDR3 spans 13 residues. V dropped 7 bases and J dropped 5; count of bases not matched to a gene: 2. Germline V gene sequence: CDR1 MNHNS, CDR2 SASEGT. The CDR3 loop is CASNGQGTGELFF. DNA for the CDR3: TGTGCCAGCAACGGACAGGGGACCGGGGAGCTGTTTTTT.

V gene TRBV2 combines with J gene TRBJ2-1; 14 positions match TRBD2. V shed 6 bases, J shed 3 bases, and the junction held 10 bases outside the gene matches. CDR1 is SNHLY and CDR2 is FYNNEI in the germline V gene. The length of the CDR3 is 18 residues. The CDR3 DNA reads TGTGCCAGCAGCGAGACTAGCGGGAGGGCCATCCTCTACAATGAGCAGTTCTTC. Protein product: CASSETSGRAILYNEQFF.

This rearrangement joins TRBV7-9 to TRBJ1-1; no reliable D call. Trimming cost V 7 bases and J 0 bases, with 15 bases left between them. The V gene's germline CDR1 is SEHNR and CDR2 FQNEAQ (reference sequence). The CDR3 is 15 residues long. The CDR3 is CASTKTGIMNTEAFF. In DNA, the CDR3 is TGTGCCAGCACAAAAACGGGGATTATGAACACTGAAGCTTTCTTT.

The chain has TRBV5-4 and TRBJ1-4, with TRBD1 matching over 9 bases. CDR1 and CDR2 (germline): SGHNT, YYREEE (reference sequence). With V trimmed by 4 bases and J by 8 bases, 12 bases remained unmatched. This CDR3 is built from 16 residues. CDR3 region: CASSVDLGQGDEKLFF. The CDR3 DNA is TGTGCCAGCAGCGTTGATCTGGGACAGGGAGACGAAAAACTGTTTTTT.

DNA of the CDR3: TGTGCCAGCAGTGCTCCGGGACAGGGAATACCCCTCCACTTT. The encoded protein is CASSAPGQGIPLHF. The V call is TRBV28, the J call TRBJ1-6; TRBD1 agrees at 9 bases. Germline V lookup: CDR1 MDHEN, CDR2 SYDVKM. There are 14 residues in the CDR3. The ends lost 5 bases at V and 12 bases at J; junction bases unmatched: 8.

In this sample, this clone turned up a few times. The CDR3: CASKGARKPQHF. The DNA for the CDR3 is TGTGCCAGTAAGGGGGCGAGAAAGCCCCAGCATTTT. The genes are TRBV19 and TRBJ1-5; 7 bases fit TRBD1. Germline V gene data show CDR1 as LNHDA and CDR2 as SQIVND (reference sequence). Germline trimming cut 7 bases from V and 8 bases from J; bases unmatched to any gene: 5. CDR3 length equals 12 residues. Drawing the rest from reference TRBV19 and TRBJ1-5, the complete variable domain is DGGITQSPKYLFRKEGQNVTLSCEQNLNHDAMYWYRQDPGQGLRLIYYSQIVNDFQKGDIAEGYSVSREKKESFPLTVTSAQKNPTAFYLCASKGARKPQHFGDGTRLSIL.

The genes are TRBV7-3 and TRBJ2-5; D uncertain. Germline CDR1 and CDR2: SGHTA and FQGTGA. V was pared by 6 bases and J by 1 base, with 9 bases between. The CDR3 has 13 residues. The CDR3 loop reads CASSKQTQETQYF. The CDR3, as DNA: TGTGCCAGCAGTAAACAGACCCAAGAGACCCAGTACTTC.

The count of this clone is one. The CDR3 here is CASSFSGTSVQTQYF. CDR3 coding DNA: TGTGCCAGCAGCTTTAGCGGGACCTCCGTACAGACCCAGTACTTC. The chain combines TRBV11-2 with TRBJ2-5; the match to TRBD2 covers 8 bases. The CDR3 runs 15 residues. Trimming at V came to 3 bases and at J to 6 bases, leaving 9 bases not matched to a gene. Germline CDR1 reads SGHAT; CDR2 reads FQNNGV.

The chain joins TRBV4-2 to TRBJ2-1, with D maybe TRBD2 (6 bases). With 2 bases removed from V and 5 bases from J, the gap between germline ends came to 13 bases. The germline V gene encodes CDR1 LGHNA and CDR2 YNFKEQ. This CDR3 is built from 15 residues. CDR3 in amino acids: CASSQSLGGNNEQFF. In DNA form, the CDR3 reads TGTGCCAGCAGCCAAAGCCTGGGGGGAAACAATGAGCAGTTCTTC.

The chain combines TRBV27 with TRBJ2-7; 7 bases are a match to TRBD1. V lost 6 bases to trimming and J lost 1 base; unmatched junction nucleotides: 6. Germline CDR1 reads MNHEY; CDR2 reads SMNVEV (reference sequence). The CDR3 runs 14 residues. The CDR3 coding sequence is TGTGCCAGCAGACAGGGGATCGCTTCCTACGAGCAGTACGTC. Protein: CASRQGIASYEQYV.

This sequence joins TRBV12-5 and TRBJ2-5, with TRBD2 matching 10 bases. The better agreement between TRBJ2-7 and the DNA end casts doubt on the J call. The CDR3 covers 15 residues. Germline lookup yields CDR1 LGHNT and CDR2 FRNRAP. CDR3 nucleotides: TGTGCTAGTGGTCTCTCTAGCGGGAGTAAGGTCGAGCAGTACTTC. Translation gives CASGLSSGSKVEQYF.

This clone came up a few times. Possible read error: a much larger clone is one base away. This specimen includes other DNA sequences encoding the same CDR3. The V and J genes are TRBV5-1 and TRBJ1-5; 9 bases match TRBD1. CDR1 and CDR2 (germline): SGHRS, YFSETQ. With V trimmed by 4 bases and J by 7 bases, 6 bases remained unmatched. The CDR3 loop spans 14 amino acids. CDR3 in DNA: TGCGCCAGCAGCCAGGGACAGGGACGCCAGCCCCAGCATTTT. Translated: CASSQGQGRQPQHF.

The chain uses TRBV7-3 and TRBJ2-1; TRBD2 might be the D (6 bases). The V end lost 2 bases, the J end lost 3 bases, and 11 bases lay between the germline ends. CDR3 length: 15 amino acids. Germline assignment: CDR1 SGHTA and CDR2 FQGTGA. The CDR3 sequence: CASSLVSGGYNEQFF. The CDR3 DNA reads as TGTGCCAGCAGCTTAGTTAGCGGAGGCTACAATGAGCAGTTCTTC. Complete variable domain (other parts from reference TRBV7-3 and TRBJ2-1): GAGVSQTPSNKVTEKGKYVELRCDPISGHTALYWYRQSLGQGPEFLIYFQGTGAADDSGLPNDRFFAVRPEGSVSTLKIQRTERGDSAVYLCASSLVSGGYNEQFFGPGTRLTVL.

Written as DNA, the CDR3 is TGTGCCAGCTCCCTAGTCGAGAATTCTGGCTACACCTTC. The encoded protein is CASSLVENSGYTF. The chain links TRBV18 to TRBJ1-2; D call uncertain. The length of the CDR3 is 13 residues. Germline assignment: CDR1 KGHSH and CDR2 LQKENI. The V gene lost 6 bases and the J gene lost 7 bases, with 15 bases spanning the gap.

The table lists this clone with a few counts. The chain uses TRBV5-1 and TRBJ2-1; D might be TRBD2 (6 bases). The CDR3 contains 16 residues. Looked up from germline, CDR1 is SGHRS and CDR2 is YFSETQ. Trimming left V 2 bases short and J 1 base short, with 13 bases between. The CDR3 nucleotides are TGCGCCAGCAGCTTTGAAGGCGGGAAATCCTACAATGAGCAGTTCTTC. It yields the protein CASSFEGGKSYNEQFF.

V usage is TRBV7-8 and J usage is TRBJ2-7, with a tentative D call TRBD2 (6 bases). CDR1 is SGHVS, CDR2 FQNEAQ, per germline. V lost 1 base and J 3 bases, leaving 13 bases between the germline ends. The CDR3 has 15 residues. DNA for the CDR3: TGTGCCAGCAGCTTAGACCTAGCGCAAGTCTACGAGCAGTACTTC. As protein: CASSLDLAQVYEQYF.

This chain connects TRBV7-2 to TRBJ2-1; possibly TRBD2 for D (6 bases). The CDR3 has 16 residues. The V gene lost 2 bases and the J gene lost 8 bases, with 19 bases spanning the gap. Germline CDR1 reads SGHTA; CDR2 reads FQGNSA. The chain's CDR3 is CASSLQSGPDGYEQFF. The CDR3 DNA follows: TGTGCCAGCAGCTTACAAAGCGGGCCGGATGGATATGAGCAGTTCTTC.

The chain couples TRBV2 to TRBJ2-5; 11 positions agree with TRBD2. TRBJ2-7 matches the DNA end more closely, so the J call is doubtful. This CDR3 spans 14 amino acids. Germline V gene sequence: CDR1 SNHLY, CDR2 FYNNEI. The CDR3 DNA follows: TGTGCCAGCACCTCCACTAGCGGGAGTGGCGAGCAGTACTTC. Its translation: CASTSTSGSGEQYF.

With regard to this clone: The DNA is omitted, as the CDR3 cannot be located on it reliably, and the CDR3 follows TCRdb's listing. The V and J genes are TRBV2 and TRBJ2-1; TRBD2, the D gene given by the table, was not confirmed from the DNA. The CDR3 region is 17 residues in length, termini included. The germline gives CDR1 SNHLY, CDR2 FYNNEI. This chain's CDR3 is CASILGLLTSSYNEQFF.

This chain joins TRBV10-3 and TRBJ2-1; 8 bases align to TRBD2. CDR3 length: 13 residues. Losses at the gene ends were 7 bases for V and 6 bases for J; bases not matched to a gene: 5. CDR1 and CDR2 from the germline V gene are ENHRY and SYGVKD. CDR3 nucleotides: TGTGCCATCACCAATAGCGGGATCAATGAGCAGTTCTTC. Its protein is CAITNSGINEQFF.

The V and J genes are TRBV18 and TRBJ1-2, with D maybe TRBD1 (6 bases). The V and J ends lost 5 bases and 7 bases respectively, with 20 bases between them. Germline V lookup: CDR1 KGHSH, CDR2 LQKENI. CDR3 length equals 15 residues. CDR3 sequence (DNA): TGTGCCAGCTCAGAAAGACAGGAGCTTTCTAGTGGCTACACCTTC. Its translation: CASSERQELSSGYTF.